This T cell receptor (beta chain) is from a study of identical twins. Study-wide results and caveats: Within twin pairs, the out-of-frame alpha sequences they shared showed excess low generation probability. Weaker excess twin sharing was observed in beta out-of-frame sequences.

Trimming cost V 4 bases and J 1 base, with 11 bases left between them. CDR1 is SEHNR and CDR2 is FQNEAQ in the germline V gene (reference sequence). The CDR3 length is 14 residues. About this clonotype itself: Its antigen remains unknown.

Addition of a universal primer site occurred through template switching, and cDNA carried unique molecular identifiers. TCRdb reprocessed the 5' RACE reads via MiXCR and lists one record per CDR3 protein. The sample yields about 240,000 distinct CDR3 sequences, around 7.6% seen once. This same sample was also taken into another study, of yellow fever vaccine responses in identical twins.

The origin of this receptor is a woman under 30 in good health. Sequencing was done on a sample of CD8+ T cells sorted from blood. This rearrangement joins TRBV7-9 to TRBJ2-7; D is unresolved. CDR3 nucleotide sequence: TGTGCCAGCAGCTCCCAATGGGTATCCTACGAGCAGTACTTC. Translated: CASSSQWVSYEQYF.